These T cell receptor beta chains were read from a single sample in a study of T cells in localized non-small cell lung cancer. Libraries were prepared by immunoSEQ multiplex PCR; TCRdb keeps only in-frame clonotypes and omits some of them. The table has tens of thousands of clones, around 81% seen once; the top ten hold roughly 5%. The source material was PBMCs, sampled before any cancer treatment. These receptor sequences come from a man aged 35 to 70 with stage II lung adenocarcinoma. CDR3s include the opening cysteine and the closing phenylalanine or tryptophan. D genes are given only for firm matches. Part of the rows lack a size; the others show once, few, many or a class for expanded clones.

TRBJ1-1	.	.	TRBV30	TGTGCCTGGGGAAAACGGACGGATCTGAACACTGAAGCTTTCTTT	CAWGKRTDLNTEAFF
TRBJ1-1	.	.	TRBV25-1	TGTGCCAGCAGTGAAGAGAAGGGGACGGTCACTGAAGCTTTCTTT	CASSEEKGTVTEAFF
TRBJ1-5	.	few	TRBV29-1	TGCAGCGTTGGGCAGGGCGGGGGCAATCAGCCCCAGCATTTT	CSVGQGGGNQPQHF
TRBJ1-5	.	.	TRBV9	TGTGCCAGCAGCGTCGGACAGACCGATCAGCCCCAGCATTTT	CASSVGQTDQPQHF
TRBJ2-3	TRBD2	.	TRBV7-3	TGTGCCAGCAGCTTACTAGCGGGAGCGCAGTATTTT	CASSLLAGAQYF
TRBJ2-2	.	.	TRBV2	TGTGCCAGCAGTGTTCGGACCTCGGGCACCGGGGAGCTGTTTTTT	CASSVRTSGTGELFF
TRBJ2-7	TRBD2	.	TRBV6-1	TGTGCCAGCAGTGAAGGGGGCAGCGCGGGGGACGAGCAGTACTTC	CASSEGGSAGDEQYF
TRBJ1-2	.	once	TRBV5-5	TGTGCCAGCAGCTTGACACAAGCTAACTATGGCTACACCTTC	CASSLTQANYGYTF
TRBJ2-2	TRBD2	.	TRBV10-2	TGCGCCAGCAAGAGGGAGGGGAGGAACACCGGGGAGCTGTTTTTT	CASKREGRNTGELFF
TRBJ1-6	TRBD1	.	TRBV11-2	TGTGCCAGCAGCCCAGAGGGACAGGGAGGTTCACCCCTCCACTTT	CASSPEGQGGSPLHF
TRBJ2-1	.	medium-sized	TRBV6-4	TGTGCCAGCAGTGAAGAGGAGGGTTCGAATGAGCAGTTCTTC	CASSEEEGSNEQFF
TRBJ2-3	.	.	TRBV5-1	TGCGCCAGCCGGGATGCAACAGATACGCAGTATTTT	CASRDATDTQYF
TRBJ1-1	.	.	TRBV5-1	TGCGCCAGCAGCTTGGTGGCGGGGGCGGACACTGAAGCTTTCTTT	CASSLVAGADTEAFF
TRBJ2-6	.	.	TRBV7-2	TGTGCCAGCAGCTTACCTACAGGGTCGTATGGGGCCAACGTCCTGACTTTC	CASSLPTGSYGANVLTF
TRBJ2-3	TRBD1	.	TRBV6-5	TGTGCCAGCAGGGGGACAGGGAACACAGATACGCAGTATTTT	CASRGTGNTDTQYF
TRBJ2-2	.	.	TRBV9	TGTGCCAGCAGCGTAGTGAACGGGGAGCTGTTTTTT	CASSVVNGELFF
TRBJ2-7	.	.	TRBV14	TGTGCCAGCAGCCAGCTTACCGGGACCGAATCCTACGAGCAGTACTTC	CASSQLTGTESYEQYF
TRBJ1-1	TRBD1	.	TRBV6-1	TGTGCCAGCACCCGAGAGGGGGCCGGGAACACTGAAGCTTTCTTT	CASTREGAGNTEAFF
TRBJ1-2	TRBD1	once	TRBV5-6	TGTGCCAGCAGCCAAGCAGGACAGGGACTTTTAAGCTATGGCTACACCTTC	CASSQAGQGLLSYGYTF
TRBJ2-2	.	.	TRBV5-1	TGCGCCAGCACCCCCCCCCAGACTAACACCGGGGAGCTGTTTTTT	CASTPPQTNTGELFF
TRBJ1-2	.	.	TRBV19	TGTGCCAGTAGTATATGGCCGACGGACAACTATGGCTACACCTTC	CASSIWPTDNYGYTF
TRBJ2-3	.	.	TRBV6-4	TGTGCCAGCAGTAGCAGCGGGTCCTCAGATACGCAGTATTTT	CASSSSGSSDTQYF
TRBJ2-2	.	.	TRBV14	TGTGCCAGCAGCCAAATCAACGGGGAGCTGTTTTTT	CASSQINGELFF
TRBJ2-3	.	.	TRBV7-9	TGTGCCACCTACGAGGGATCCACAGATACGCAGTATTTT	CATYEGSTDTQYF
TRBJ2-2	TRBD2	.	TRBV6-4	TGTGCCAGCAGTTGGCTAGCGGGCACCGGGGAGCTGTTTTTT	CASSWLAGTGELFF
TRBJ2-7	TRBD1	.	TRBV7-2	TGTGCCAGCAGCCCCCGGACAGGGGAGACCTACGAGCAGTACTTC	CASSPRTGETYEQYF
TRBJ1-5	.	.	TRBV30	TGTGCCTGGAGTAGGACGGGATATCAGCCCCAGCATTTT	CAWSRTGYQPQHF